This is a list of T cell receptor beta chains from one sample in a study of blood T cell repertoires in COVID-19. The table came from immunoSEQ multiplex PCR; TCRdb's copy has only in-frame clones and leaves some out. Here the sample spans approximately 28,000 clones, roughly 78% being singletons. Material for sequencing was peripheral blood. Receptor source: a boy under 10 years old with active or convalescent COVID-19. CDR3s leave out the opening cysteine and the closing phenylalanine or tryptophan. The D gene is left open where the match is weak.

V gene	D gene	J gene	CDR3 protein
TRBV7-9	TRBD1	TRBJ1-1	ASILQGVGNTEAF
TRBV29-1	.	TRBJ2-1	SVARASYNEQF
TRBV7-9	.	TRBJ1-3	ASSSGREVSGNTIY
TRBV6-6	TRBD2	TRBJ2-1	ASVAGGGWNEQF
TRBV6-2/TRBV6-3	.	TRBJ1-1	ASSIVFTQFLQEEAF
TRBV4-1	.	TRBJ1-1	ASSQEAGLRTEAF
TRBV9	.	TRBJ2-1	ASSVGSNFGRPYNEQF
TRBV7-6	.	TRBJ2-1	ASSLPQGGDEQF
TRBV28	.	TRBJ1-5	ASTTLVGSIQPQH
TRBV5-4	TRBD2	TRBJ2-4	ASSEGAGGPKIDIQY
TRBV4-2	TRBD2	TRBJ2-3	ASSQPGLAGADTQY
TRBV11-2	TRBD2	TRBJ2-7	ASSAGLGLAGTGWEQY
TRBV19	TRBD1	TRBJ2-2	AWDRGLANTGELF
TRBV7-2	.	TRBJ2-2	ASSLTQGPGELF
TRBV18	TRBD1	TRBJ2-4	ASSYRDSAGQY
TRBV5-1	TRBD2	TRBJ2-3	ASSNLAGVRDTQY
TRBV27	TRBD1	TRBJ2-7	ASSFRQGDYEQY
TRBV4-2	.	TRBJ1-5	ASSQDWAGQGSNQPQH
TRBV3-1/TRBV3-2	.	TRBJ2-1	ASSQEGAHYNEQF
TRBV7-9	TRBD2	TRBJ2-7	ASSLAGLAGGPHEQY
TRBV19	.	TRBJ2-5	ASSIGGAQGETQY
TRBV14	TRBD1	TRBJ1-6	ASSEWTGVNSPLH
TRBV25-1	TRBD2	TRBJ2-1	ATTGTSGYNEQF
TRBV28	.	TRBJ2-1	ASSFGPTAAMRSEQF
TRBV20-1	.	TRBJ1-6	SARDSSPLH
TRBV11-2	.	TRBJ2-1	ASSLESLDAYEQF
TRBV27	TRBD2	TRBJ2-2	ASSTGTRKTGELF
TRBV5-1	TRBD1	TRBJ2-7	ASSLNRGPAYEQY
TRBV27	.	TRBJ2-2	ASREGLDTGELF
TRBV6-5	.	TRBJ2-3	ASSLHSGDTQY
TRBV19	.	TRBJ2-3	ASSIAPAGTASTDTQY
TRBV28	.	TRBJ1-1	ASMTTELGVAYTEAF
TRBV27	TRBD2	TRBJ2-7	ASSFGELAGFYEQY
TRBV7-3	.	TRBJ1-6	ASSYYRNSPLH
TRBV15	TRBD2	TRBJ2-1	ATSRDWLAGGLTYNEQF
TRBV6-1	TRBD2	TRBJ2-7	ASSEGGTKEQY
TRBV12-3/TRBV12-4	.	TRBJ2-1	ASSQGGNEQF
TRBV5-6	TRBD1	TRBJ1-1	ASSFWRGRLNTEAF
TRBV2	.	TRBJ2-1	ASSEALRSRGGNEQF
TRBV7-9	TRBD2	TRBJ2-3	ASSERGITDTQY
TRBV30	.	TRBJ1-6	AWRRVENSPLH
TRBV19	TRBD2	TRBJ2-1	ASSIGLAGGISDEQF
TRBV19	TRBD1	TRBJ2-7	ASSLDRDREQY